A single sample is the source of the 11 T cell receptor beta chains below, sequenced in a study of CD8 T cells in ankylosing spondylitis. One entry per CDR3 protein results from TCRdb running MiXCR on the 5' RACE reads. The sample lists over 150,000 distinct CDR3 sequences, 15% to 20% occurring once. Sequenced sample: blood, either unsorted or a sorted T cell fraction (not recorded which). The receptors come from a male donor aged 10-29 years with ankylosing spondylitis or in good health (not recorded which).

This clonotype was recorded at least ten times. The J gene is TRBJ1-1, the V gene TRBV7-8, with 7 nucleotides matching TRBD1. CDR1 and CDR2 (germline): SGHVS, FQNEAQ. The CDR3 length is 14 residues. V lost 5 bases, J lost 4 bases, and 7 bases stayed unmatched. The CDR3 coding sequence is TGTGCCAGCAGCCGACAGGGCGGGGGCACTGAAGCTTTCTTT. Translating it yields CASSRQGGGTEAFF.

The chain employs TRBV7-9 and TRBJ1-4; D may be TRBD1 (6 bases). CDR1 and CDR2 from the germline V gene are SEHNR and FQNEAQ (reference sequence). The V gene lost 5 bases and the J gene lost 14 bases, with 15 bases spanning the gap. CDR3 length: 12 residues. CDR3 nucleotide sequence: TGTGCCAGCAGCGCCCCCAGGGGAGGGCTGTTTTTT. Residues: CASSAPRGGLFF.

The chain combines TRBV6-4 with TRBJ2-1, with D maybe TRBD1 (5 bases). V lost 4 bases and J 5 bases, leaving 9 bases between the germline ends. There are 13 residues in the CDR3. Germline CDR1 MRHNA, CDR2 SNTAGT. The CDR3 region is CASSGGHDNEQFF. Written as DNA, the CDR3 is TGTGCCAGCAGTGGTGGACATGACAATGAGCAGTTCTTC.

Ten or more counts support this clonotype. This chain joins TRBV12-3 or TRBV12-4 and TRBJ1-5; D remains ambiguous. V lost 3 bases and J lost 7, with 7 bases in between. CDR3 length: 12 residues. CDR3 sequence (DNA): TGTGCCAGCAGTTTTTCCGGACAGCCCCAGCATTTT. Encoded protein: CASSFSGQPQHF.

This sequence joins TRBV9 and TRBJ2-3; 7 nucleotides align to TRBD2. Germline assignment: CDR1 SGDLS and CDR2 YYNGEE. This CDR3 contains 16 residues. Trimming removed 0 bases from V and 2 bases from J; junction bases left unmatched: 6. CDR3 region: CASSVVDRLATDTQYF. CDR3 DNA: TGTGCCAGCAGCGTAGTGGACCGACTAGCCACAGATACGCAGTATTTT.

This clonotype was observed at least ten times. The chain joins TRBV6-5 to TRBJ2-5; TRBD2 matches at 8 bases. Per the germline V gene, CDR1 is MNHEY and CDR2 is SVGAGI. This CDR3 is built from 15 residues. Losses at the gene ends were 0 bases for V and 3 bases for J; bases not matched to a gene: 3. CDR3 loop: CASSYSGLAEETQYF. CDR3 DNA: TGTGCCAGCAGTTACTCCGGACTAGCCGAAGAGACCCAGTACTTC.

This clonotype appeared many times. The chain carries TRBV4-2 and TRBJ1-2, with 12 bases that match TRBD1. The CDR3 runs 17 residues. J was trimmed by 4 bases and V by 1 base; bases with no gene match: 7. Looked up from germline, CDR1 is LGHNA and CDR2 is YNFKEQ. CDR3 residues: CASSQAPGTGGPYGYTF. CDR3 nucleotide sequence: TGTGCCAGCAGCCAAGCTCCCGGGACAGGGGGCCCCTATGGCTACACCTTC.

This clonotype was recorded at least ten times. The chain is built from TRBV7-9 and TRBJ1-3; the D is unclear. The V gene's germline CDR1 is SEHNR and CDR2 FQNEAQ (reference sequence). The V gene lost 2 bases and the J gene lost 0 bases, with 5 bases spanning the gap. This CDR3 has 14 amino acids. CDR3 nucleotides: TGTGCCAGCAGCTTAATTAGCTCTGGAAACACCATATATTTT. Residues: CASSLISSGNTIYF.

This clonotype was counted ten times or more. The CDR3 loop reads CAWKDRGRQNIQYF. CDR3 nucleotide sequence: TGTGCCTGGAAGGACAGGGGCCGGCAAAACATTCAGTACTTC. This rearrangement joins TRBV30 to TRBJ2-4, with 9 bases aligning to TRBD1. After removal of 4 bases from V and 5 bases from J, the junction contained 6 bases not matched to a gene. Germline CDR1 reads GTSNPN; CDR2 reads SVGIG (reference sequence). The CDR3 extends over 14 amino acids.

In this sample, this clonotype turned up many times. This chain uses TRBV11-2 with TRBJ2-7; D not certain. This CDR3 spans 12 amino acids. Germline CDR1 SGHAT, CDR2 FQNNGV. Trimming left V 9 bases short and J 2 bases short, with 11 bases between. As DNA, the CDR3 is TGTGCCAGTCGGCGAGGAACCTACGAGCAGTACGTC. Translation: CASRRGTYEQYV.

This clonotype showed up many times. V usage is TRBV10-3 and J usage is TRBJ2-3, with 7 bases identical to TRBD1. This CDR3 contains 15 residues. V was pared by 5 bases and J by 5 bases, with 10 bases of the junction left unmatched. The germline CDR1 and CDR2 sequences are ENHRY and SYGVKD. The DNA of the CDR3 is TGTGCCATCAGTAAAGGGGACAGCAACGGAGATACGCAGTATTTT. Translated: CAISKGDSNGDTQYF.